These 3 T cell receptor beta chains originate from one sample sequenced in a study of immune characterization of retroperitoneal liposarcoma. Via MiXCR, TCRdb re-called the PCR reads, giving one row per CDR3 protein. Of under 9,000 distinct CDR3 sequences in the sample, roughly 29% were seen once. The sequenced sample was blood. The receptors derive from a male donor with retroperitoneal liposarcoma.

This clonotype was observed a handful of times. Since no conserved phenylalanine or tryptophan closes the CDR3, a read error is the likely cause. This rearrangement joins TRBV6-1 to TRBJ1-2, with 7 nucleotides matching TRBD1. Germline V gene lookup returns CDR1 MNHNS and CDR2 SASEGT. The ends lost 2 bases at V and 1 base at J; junction bases unmatched: 1. The CDR3 sequence is 14 residues long. This CDR3 reads CASSETGVNYGYTL. Here the CDR3 DNA reads TGTGCCAGCAGTGAAACAGGGGTTAACTATGGCTACACCTTA.

V is TRBV11-2 and J is TRBJ1-2; D may be TRBD1 (6 bases). V lost 4 bases to trimming and J lost 4 bases, with 7 bases between them. This CDR3 has 12 amino acids. The germline V gene encodes CDR1 SGHAT and CDR2 FQNNGV. CDR3 in amino acids: CASSSTGYGYTF. In nucleotides, the CDR3 is TGTGCCAGCAGCTCGACAGGCTATGGCTACACCTTC.

This clonotype was observed many times. The chain employs TRBV12-5 and TRBJ2-1, with D perhaps matching TRBD1 (6 bases). The end of the DNA fits TRBJ2-7 better, so the J call may be wrong. Per germline, CDR1 LGHNT and CDR2 FRNRAP. CDR3 length: 14 amino acids. Written as DNA, the CDR3 is TGTGCTAGTGGTTTGGCACGGGAACAGGGTAAGCAGTACTTC. Its translation is CASGLAREQGKQYF.